This TCR beta chain was captured in a study of CD4 and CD8 cells across lung adenocarcinoma regions. In TCRdb, the PCR reads were re-called with MiXCR into one record per CDR3 protein. This table holds about 8,200 distinct CDR3 sequences, approximately 51% found once. Donors had localized lung adenocarcinoma, a non-small cell lung cancer. Trimming removed 5 bases from V and 0 bases from J; junction bases left unmatched: 20. Germline assignment: CDR1 SGHRS and CDR2 YFSETQ. The CDR3 covers 20 residues. The TCR was taken from a male donor with lung adenocarcinoma. The CD4 and CD8 labels of this study may be unreliable. J is TRBJ1-3 and V is TRBV5-1; 7 bases align to TRBD1. Sequenced input: CD8+ T cells from the center of a lung tumor. The CDR3 region is CASSFLAVGVGQSSGNTIYF. The CDR3, as DNA: TGCGCCAGCAGTTTCTTGGCCGTAGGGGTGGGACAGTCCTCTGGAAACACCATATATTTT.